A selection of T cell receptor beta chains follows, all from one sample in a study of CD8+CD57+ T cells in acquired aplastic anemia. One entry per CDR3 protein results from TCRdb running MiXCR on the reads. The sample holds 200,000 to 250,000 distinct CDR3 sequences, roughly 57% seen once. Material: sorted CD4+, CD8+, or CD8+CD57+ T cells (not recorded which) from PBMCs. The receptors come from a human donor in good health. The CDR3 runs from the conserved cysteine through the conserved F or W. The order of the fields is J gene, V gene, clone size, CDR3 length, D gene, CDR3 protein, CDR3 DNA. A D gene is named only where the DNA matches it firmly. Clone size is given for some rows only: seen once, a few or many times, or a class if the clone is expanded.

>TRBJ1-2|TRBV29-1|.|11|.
CSVGPSYGYTF
TGCAGCGTTGGACCTAGCTATGGCTACACCTTC
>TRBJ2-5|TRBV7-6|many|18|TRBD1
CASSLSPPGQTTQETQYF
TGTGCCAGCAGCTTATCCCCCCCGGGACAGACAACCCAAGAGACCCAGTACTTC
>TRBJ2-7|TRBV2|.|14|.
CASAPGRASYEQYF
TGTGCCAGCGCGCCTGGGCGGGCCTCCTACGAGCAGTACTTC
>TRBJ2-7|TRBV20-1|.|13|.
CSASRGTSYEQYF
TGCAGTGCTAGTCGGGGGACCTCCTACGAGCAGTACTTC
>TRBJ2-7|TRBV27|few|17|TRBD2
CASRSLAGGPSSYEQYF
TGTGCCAGCAGATCCCTAGCGGGGGGACCCAGCTCCTACGAGCAGTACTTC
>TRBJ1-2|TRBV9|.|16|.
CASSVETGRDLGGYTF
TGTGCCAGCAGCGTAGAGACGGGCAGGGACTTAGGGGGCTACACCTTC
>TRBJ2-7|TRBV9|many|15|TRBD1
CASSVGTGFSYEQYF
TGTGCCAGCAGCGTAGGGACAGGGTTCTCCTACGAGCAGTACTTC
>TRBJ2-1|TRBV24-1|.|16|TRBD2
CATSPTRSGGYNEQFF
TGTGCCACCAGCCCTACTAGGAGCGGGGGTTACAATGAGCAGTTCTTC
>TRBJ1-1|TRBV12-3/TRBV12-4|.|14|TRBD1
CASSSAGQNTEAFF
TGTGCCAGCAGTTCGGCGGGACAGAACACTGAGGCTTTCTTT
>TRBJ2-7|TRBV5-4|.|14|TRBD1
CASSPGGHRGEQYF
TGTGCCAGCAGCCCAGGGGGACATCGCGGCGAGCAGTACTTC
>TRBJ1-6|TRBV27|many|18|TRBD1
CASSLDRGTGSYNSPLHF
TGTGCCAGCAGTTTGGACAGGGGGACTGGGTCCTATAATTCACCCCTCCACTTT
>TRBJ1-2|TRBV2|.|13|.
CASSDELHYGYTF
TGTGCCAGCAGTGACGAATTGCACTATGGCTACACCTTC
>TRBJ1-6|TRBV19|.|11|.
CASSKGSPLHF
TGTGCCAGTAGTAAAGGATCACCCCTCCACTTT
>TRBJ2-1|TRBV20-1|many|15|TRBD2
CSARGSSGGYNEQFF
TGCAGTGCTAGAGGGTCAAGCGGGGGTTACAATGAGCAGTTCTTC
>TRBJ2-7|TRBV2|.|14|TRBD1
CASTEDRGSYEQYF
TGTGCCAGCACTGAGGACAGGGGCTCCTACGAGCAGTACTTC
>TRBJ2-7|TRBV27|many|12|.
CASGKGGYEQYF
TGTGCCAGCGGGAAGGGGGGATACGAGCAGTACTTC
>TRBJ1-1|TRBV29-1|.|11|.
CTARRSGEAFF
TGCACCGCGAGGAGATCTGGTGAAGCTTTCTTT
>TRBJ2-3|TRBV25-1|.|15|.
CASSEHSTFTDTQYF
TGTGCCAGCAGTGAACACTCCACCTTCACAGATACGCAGTATTTT
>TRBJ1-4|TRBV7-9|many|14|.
CASSIRGSNEKLFF
TGTGCCAGCAGCATACGTGGGTCCAATGAAAAACTGTTTTTT
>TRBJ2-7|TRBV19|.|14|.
CASSKGGGGYEQYF
TGTGCCAGTAGTAAAGGAGGAGGGGGCTACGAGCAGTACTTC
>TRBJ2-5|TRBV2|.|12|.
CASQQGGETQYF
TGTGCCAGCCAGCAGGGTGGCGAGACCCAGTACTTC
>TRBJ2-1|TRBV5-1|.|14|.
CASSQAIQVDEQFF
TGCGCCAGCAGTCAAGCCATACAGGTGGATGAGCAGTTCTTC
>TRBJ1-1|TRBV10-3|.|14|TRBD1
CAISGRQGDTEAFF
TGTGCCATCAGTGGGCGACAGGGCGACACTGAAGCTTTCTTT